The clone carrying this T cell receptor (beta chain) was found a few times. The data are from a study of identical twins. MiXCR, applied by TCRdb to the 5' RACE reads, yields one record per CDR3 protein. The sample lists about 330,000 distinct CDR3 sequences, over 9% occurring once. The germline CDR1 and CDR2 sequences are SEHNR and FQNEAQ (reference sequence). This CDR3 is 14 amino acids long. After removal of 4 bases from V and 5 bases from J, the junction contained 4 bases not matched to a gene. All of the donors were Caucasians in good health. These data are also associated with another study on yellow fever vaccine responses in identical twins.

The specimen sequenced was CD8+ T cells sorted from blood. This chain uses TRBV7-9 with TRBJ1-1; TRBD1 agrees at 10 bases. The TCR comes from a woman between 18 and 29 years old in good health. CDR3 sequence reads: CASSYGTGETEAFF. CDR3 nucleotides: TGTGCCAGCAGCTACGGGACAGGGGAAACTGAAGCTTTCTTT.